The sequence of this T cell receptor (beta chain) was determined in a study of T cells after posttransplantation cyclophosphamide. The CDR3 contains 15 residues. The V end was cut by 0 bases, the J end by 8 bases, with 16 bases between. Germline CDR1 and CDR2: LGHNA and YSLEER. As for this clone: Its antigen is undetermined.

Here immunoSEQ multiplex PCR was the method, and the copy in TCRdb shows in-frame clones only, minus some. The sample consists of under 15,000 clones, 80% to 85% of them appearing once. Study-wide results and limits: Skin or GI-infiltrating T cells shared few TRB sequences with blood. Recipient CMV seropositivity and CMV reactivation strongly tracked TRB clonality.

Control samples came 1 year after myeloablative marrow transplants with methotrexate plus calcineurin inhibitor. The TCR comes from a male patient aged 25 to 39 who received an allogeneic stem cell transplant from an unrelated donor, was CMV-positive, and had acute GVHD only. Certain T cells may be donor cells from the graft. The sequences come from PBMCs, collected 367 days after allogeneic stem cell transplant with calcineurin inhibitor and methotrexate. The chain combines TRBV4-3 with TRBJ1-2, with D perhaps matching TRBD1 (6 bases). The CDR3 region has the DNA TGCGCCAGCAGCCAAGATCACCAGGGGAGAAGAGGCTACACCTTC. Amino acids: CASSQDHQGRRGYTF.